The 20 T cell receptor beta chains given below trace back to one sample, sequenced in a study of shared T cell receptors in the human thymus. Sequencing used immunoSEQ multiplex PCR; TCRdb keeps in-frame clones, though not all of them. The sample has hundreds of thousands of clones; 75% to 85% are singletons. Another study also made use of these data, one on human thymus T cells.

The sequenced material came from thymocytes. The receptors shown here come from a boy under two years old with a congenital heart defect.

This chain joins TRBV28 and TRBJ2-1, with 8 bases aligning to TRBD1. After removal of 6 bases from V and 5 bases from J, the junction contained 15 bases not matched to a gene. CDR3 length equals 17 residues. Germline V gives CDR1 MDHEN, CDR2 SYDVKM. CDR3 loop: CASSPPRQGPLDNEQFF. For the CDR3, the DNA is TGTGCCAGCAGCCCCCCCAGACAGGGGCCTTTAGACAATGAGCAGTTCTTC. Full variable domain (missing parts from reference TRBV28 and TRBJ2-1): DVKVTQSSRYLVKRTGEKVFLECVQDMDHENMFWYRQDPGLGLRLIYFSYDVKMKEKGDIPEGYSVSREKKERFSLILESASTNQTSMYLCASSPPRQGPLDNEQFFGPGTRLTVL.

V usage is TRBV25-1 and J usage is TRBJ2-2; D is perhaps TRBD2 (7 bases). V shed 0 bases and J shed 7 bases, with 12 bases lying between them. The CDR3 spans 15 residues. The germline V gene has CDR1 MGHDK and CDR2 SYGVNS. CDR3 loop: CASSEYKGGSGELFF. CDR3 coding DNA: TGTGCCAGCAGTGAATATAAGGGGGGGAGCGGGGAGCTGTTTTTT. Supplemented by reference TRBV25-1 and TRBJ2-2, the full variable domain reads EADIYQTPRYLVIGTGKKITLECSQTMGHDKMYWYQQDPGMELHLIHYSYGVNSTEKGDLSSESTVSRIRTEHFPLTLESARPSHTSQYLCASSEYKGGSGELFFGEGSRLTVL.

Here the CDR3 DNA reads TGTGCCAGTAGGGAAATAGGTCGGGGACTGGATCAGCCCCAGCATTTT. It codes for CASREIGRGLDQPQHF. The gene calls are TRBV19 and TRBJ1-5; a weak D match, TRBD1 (5 bases). With 6 bases removed from V and 5 bases from J, the gap between germline ends came to 20 bases. The CDR3 spans 16 residues. CDR1 is LNHDA and CDR2 is SQIVND in the germline V gene (reference sequence).

J is TRBJ1-1 and V is TRBV5-4, with D unclear. Germline assignment: CDR1 SGHNT and CDR2 YYREEE (reference sequence). This CDR3 is 17 amino acids long. The V and J ends lost 0 bases and 1 base respectively, with 16 bases between them. CDR3 DNA: TGTGCCAGCAGCTTGGGGAGACGGCCGACGTCGAACACTGAAGCTTTCTTT. Translated: CASSLGRRPTSNTEAFF.

This chain connects TRBV5-4 to TRBJ2-3; 7 positions agree with TRBD2. Looked up from germline, CDR1 is SGHNT and CDR2 is YYREEE (reference sequence). This CDR3 region has 15 residues. V gave up 6 bases and J gave up 8 bases; unmatched junction bases: 15. CDR3 DNA sequence: TGTGCCAGCACCGACGGGGGAGGGCCTGATGGTACGCAGTATTTT. Its protein is CASTDGGGPDGTQYF.

The J gene is TRBJ1-1, the V gene TRBV14, with D possibly TRBD1 on 6 matching bases. This CDR3 has 16 residues. V gave up 5 bases and J gave up 2 bases, with 18 bases separating them. Germline V gene lookup returns CDR1 SGHDN and CDR2 FVKESK. CDR3 residues: CASSGAQGRFNTEAFF. The CDR3 DNA reads TGTGCCAGCAGCGGAGCTCAGGGGCGGTTCAACACTGAAGCTTTCTTT. Using reference TRBV14 and TRBJ1-1 for the parts outside the CDR3, the full variable domain is EAGVTQFPSHSVIEKGQTVTLRCDPISGHDNLYWYRRVMGKEIKFLLHFVKESKQDESGMPNNRFLAERTGGTYSTLKVQPAELEDSGVYFCASSGAQGRFNTEAFFGQGTRLTVV.

The chain links TRBV11-2 to TRBJ2-3, with 9 bases identical to TRBD2. The CDR3 totals 17 residues. Unmatched junction bases numbered 17, after V lost 4 bases and J lost 9 bases. Germline CDR1 is SGHAT and CDR2 is FQNNGV. Here the CDR3 reads CASSSRGLASPKMTQYF. In DNA, the CDR3 is TGTGCCAGCAGCTCACGTGGACTAGCGTCGCCCAAAATGACGCAGTATTTT.

The chain joins TRBV27 to TRBJ2-1, with 12 bases fitting TRBD2. This CDR3 contains 18 residues. Germline values: CDR1 MNHEY, CDR2 SMNVEV (reference sequence). J lost 0 bases, V lost 4 bases, and 7 bases had no gene match. The CDR3 is CASSWGTSGPSSYNEQFF. The CDR3 DNA reads TGTGCCAGCAGTTGGGGGACTAGCGGGCCGAGCTCCTACAATGAGCAGTTCTTC.

The genes are TRBV6-1 and TRBJ2-3; 7 nucleotides align to TRBD2. V was pared by 4 bases and J by 6 bases, with 13 bases of the junction left unmatched. CDR1 is MNHNS and CDR2 is SASEGT in the germline V gene. The CDR3 length is 16 residues. CDR3 protein: CASSGLADASGDTQYF. As DNA, the CDR3 is TGTGCCAGCAGTGGGCTAGCGGATGCCAGCGGGGATACGCAGTATTTT.

V usage is TRBV5-6 and J usage is TRBJ2-1; 8 positions agree with TRBD2. J lost 6 bases, V lost 3 bases, and 11 bases had no gene match. CDR1 is SGHDT and CDR2 is YYEEEE in the germline V gene. The CDR3 is 16 amino acids. As DNA, the CDR3 is TGTGCCAGCAGCTCTGGCGGGGGGAGTTTGATCAATGAGCAGTTCTTC. Translation: CASSSGGGSLINEQFF.

This clone has just a few counts. This chain joins TRBV4-1 and TRBJ2-1, with a weak D call TRBD2 (5 bases). Germline V CDR1 and CDR2: MGHRA, YSYEKL. V dropped 2 bases and J dropped 9 bases, with 8 bases sitting between them. The CDR3 consists of 12 residues. In DNA, the CDR3 is TGCGCCAGCAGCCAACCCGGAGGTGAGCAGTTCTTC. Encoded protein: CASSQPGGEQFF.

The V gene is TRBV7-2, the J gene TRBJ2-1; 11 bases match TRBD2. The CDR3 is 18 residues long. Germline values: CDR1 SGHTA, CDR2 FQGNSA. After removal of 3 bases from V and 8 bases from J, the junction contained 15 bases not matched to a gene. The CDR3 reads CASSFRGFTSGSFDEQFF. In DNA form, the CDR3 reads TGTGCCAGCAGCTTTAGGGGATTCACTAGCGGGAGTTTCGATGAGCAGTTCTTC.

This clone was seen once. The chain recombines TRBV10-2 with TRBJ2-3, with 11 positions matching TRBD2. CDR1 is WSHSY and CDR2 is SAAADI in the germline V gene. Unmatched junction bases numbered 2, after V lost 5 bases and J lost 4 bases. CDR3 length: 14 amino acids. CDR3 residues: CASSTSGSSDTQYF. CDR3 coding DNA: TGCGCCAGCAGTACTAGCGGGAGCTCAGATACGCAGTATTTT.

This clone was detected a few times. The chain combines TRBV4-2 with TRBJ2-2, with 8 bases fitting TRBD2. The CDR3 totals 18 residues. Germline-derived CDR1 and CDR2 are LGHNA and YNFKEQ. V dropped 6 bases and J dropped 5; count of bases not matched to a gene: 17. The CDR3: CASRHLRPPGLGTGELFF. In nucleotides, the CDR3 is TGTGCCAGCAGACACCTCCGACCCCCGGGACTAGGTACCGGGGAGCTGTTTTTT.

Comments on this clone: This same CDR3 is encoded by further DNA sequences in the sample. The rearrangement joins TRBV9 to TRBJ2-1, with 12 bases that match TRBD2. CDR3 size: 15 residues. J was trimmed by 7 bases and V by 0 bases; bases with no gene match: 2. CDR1 and CDR2 (germline): SGDLS, YYNGEE. The CDR3 loop reads CASSVGLAGANEQFF. CDR3 nucleotides: TGTGCCAGCAGCGTAGGACTAGCGGGAGCTAATGAGCAGTTCTTC.

This chain links TRBV4-3 with TRBJ2-1; 10 bases are shared with TRBD1. CDR1 and CDR2 (germline): LGHNA, YSLEER. The length of the CDR3 is 15 residues. V lost 3 bases, J lost 4 bases, and 3 bases stayed unmatched. CDR3 in DNA: TGCGCCAGCAGCCACCGGGACAGGGGATACAATGAGCAGTTCTTC. Amino acid sequence: CASSHRDRGYNEQFF.

The J gene is TRBJ2-7, the V gene TRBV27, with 7 bases lining up with TRBD1. The CDR3 has 15 amino acids. From germline, CDR1 is MNHEY and CDR2 SMNVEV (reference sequence). V lost 6 bases to trimming and J lost 0 bases; unmatched junction nucleotides: 8. CDR3 residues: CASRPDRALSYEQYF. The CDR3 bases are TGTGCCAGCAGACCCGACAGGGCCCTCTCCTACGAGCAGTACTTC.

The rearrangement links TRBV28 to TRBJ2-6; the match to TRBD1 covers 8 bases. Trimming cost V 5 bases and J 3 bases; bases outside gene matches: 12. CDR1 and CDR2 from the germline V gene are MDHEN and SYDVKM. CDR3 length: 18 residues. The CDR3 DNA reads as TGTGCCAGCAGTCCACCACCTTGGACAGGGTTTGGGGCCAACGTCCTGACTTTC. It codes for CASSPPPWTGFGANVLTF. Combining the CDR3 with reference TRBV28 and TRBJ2-6 gives the whole variable domain DVKVTQSSRYLVKRTGEKVFLECVQDMDHENMFWYRQDPGLGLRLIYFSYDVKMKEKGDIPEGYSVSREKKERFSLILESASTNQTSMYLCASSPPPWTGFGANVLTFGAGSRLTVL.

The chain combines TRBV7-9 with TRBJ1-4; D uncertain. This CDR3 spans 18 amino acids. Germline assignment: CDR1 SEHNR and CDR2 FQNEAQ (reference sequence). Trimming removed 1 base at V and 0 bases at J, with 15 bases between. CDR3 residues: CASSLGPGGWSTNEKLFF. The DNA for the CDR3 is TGTGCCAGCAGCTTAGGTCCAGGAGGGTGGTCAACTAATGAAAAACTGTTTTTT.

This clone was observed a handful of times. The DNA for the CDR3 is TGTGCCAGCTCACCAATGGGGAGGTTAAGCTCTGGGGCCAACGTCCTGACTTTC. It yields the protein CASSPMGRLSSGANVLTF. The V and J genes are TRBV18 and TRBJ2-6, with a tentative D call TRBD2 (6 bases). The ends were cut back, 2 bases at V and 0 bases at J, with 14 bases in the middle. Germline CDR1 KGHSH, CDR2 LQKENI. The length of the CDR3 is 18 residues.